The clone carrying this TCR beta chain was picked up a small number of times. What it binds is unknown. CDR3 length: 13 amino acids. The germline gives CDR1 SGHDN, CDR2 FVKESK. The germline V and J ends were trimmed by 2 bases and 0 bases, with 4 bases remaining between them. The sample comes from a study of a mutant IDH1 vaccine in newly diagnosed glioma. Study-wide background: During weeks 1, 3, 5, 7, 11, 15, 19 and 23, patients received eight vaccinations. Most patients had radiochemotherapy with temozolomide before enrollment; others had one alone. Overall study results and limits: In approximately 92% of patients, immune responses induced by the vaccine occurred.

Measured with immunoSEQ multiplex PCR; TCRdb has only the in-frame clones, and not every one. Among fewer than 40,000 clones listed, about 84% were seen once. Specified time point: week 5, during vaccination. Each dose delivered 300 ug of mutant IDH1 20-mer peptide subcutaneously with imiquimod. The sequences come from PBMCs, collected from a glioma patient whose treatment included an IDH1 peptide vaccine. The TCR comes from a man aged 40-50 years with glioma. The chain couples TRBV14 to TRBJ1-1, with D unclear. In DNA, the CDR3 is TGTGCCAGCAGCCAATTCGTGAACACTGAAGCTTTCTTT. Protein sequence: CASSQFVNTEAFF.